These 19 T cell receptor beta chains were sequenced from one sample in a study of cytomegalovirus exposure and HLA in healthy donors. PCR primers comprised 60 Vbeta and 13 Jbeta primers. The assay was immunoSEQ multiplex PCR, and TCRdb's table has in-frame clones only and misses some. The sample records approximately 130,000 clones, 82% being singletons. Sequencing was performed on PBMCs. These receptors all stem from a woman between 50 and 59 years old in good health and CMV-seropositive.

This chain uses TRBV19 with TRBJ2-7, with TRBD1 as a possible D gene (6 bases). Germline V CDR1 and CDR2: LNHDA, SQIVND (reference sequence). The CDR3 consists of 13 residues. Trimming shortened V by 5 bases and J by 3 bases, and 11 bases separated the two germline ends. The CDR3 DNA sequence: TGTGCCAGTAGTTGGGGGCTCCTCTACGAGCAGTACTTC. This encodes CASSWGLLYEQYF.

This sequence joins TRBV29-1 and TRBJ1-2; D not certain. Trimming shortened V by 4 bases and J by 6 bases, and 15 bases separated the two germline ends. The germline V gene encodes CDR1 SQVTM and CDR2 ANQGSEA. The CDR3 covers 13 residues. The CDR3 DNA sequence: TGCAGCGTTGTGAAGGTAATCGGGGATGGCTACACCTTC. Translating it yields CSVVKVIGDGYTF.

The CDR3 protein is CASSRGGVWAEAFF. The CDR3 bases are TGTGCCAGCAGCCGTGGCGGGGTTTGGGCTGAAGCTTTCTTT. V is TRBV5-4 and J is TRBJ1-1, with unresolved D. Trimming stripped 4 bases from V and 6 bases from J, with 16 bases between. The CDR3 has 14 amino acids. The germline V gene encodes CDR1 SGHNT and CDR2 YYREEE (reference sequence). Variable domain in full (rest from reference TRBV5-4 and TRBJ1-1): ETGVTQSPTHLIKTRGQQVTLRCSSQSGHNTVSWYQQALGQGPQFIFQYYREEENGRGNFPPRFSGLQFPNYSSELNVNALELDDSALYLCASSRGGVWAEAFFGQGTRLTVV.

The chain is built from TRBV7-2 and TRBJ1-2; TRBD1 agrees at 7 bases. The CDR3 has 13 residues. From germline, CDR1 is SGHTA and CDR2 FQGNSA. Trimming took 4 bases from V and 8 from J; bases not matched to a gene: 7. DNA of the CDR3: TGTGCCAGCAGCTCCCTCCCAGGGGGAGGCTACACCTTC. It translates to CASSSLPGGGYTF.

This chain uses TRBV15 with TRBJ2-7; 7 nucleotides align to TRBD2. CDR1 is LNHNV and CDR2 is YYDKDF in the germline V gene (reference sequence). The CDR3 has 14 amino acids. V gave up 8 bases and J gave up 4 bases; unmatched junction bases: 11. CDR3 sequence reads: CATSFGLVGYEQYF. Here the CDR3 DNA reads TGTGCCACCTCCTTTGGACTAGTAGGGTACGAGCAGTACTTC.

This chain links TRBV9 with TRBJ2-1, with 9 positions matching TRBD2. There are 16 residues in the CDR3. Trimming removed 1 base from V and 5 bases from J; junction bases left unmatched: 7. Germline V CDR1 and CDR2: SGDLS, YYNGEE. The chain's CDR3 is CASSVKGTSLHNEQFF. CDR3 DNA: TGTGCCAGCAGCGTAAAAGGGACTAGCCTTCACAATGAGCAGTTCTTC.

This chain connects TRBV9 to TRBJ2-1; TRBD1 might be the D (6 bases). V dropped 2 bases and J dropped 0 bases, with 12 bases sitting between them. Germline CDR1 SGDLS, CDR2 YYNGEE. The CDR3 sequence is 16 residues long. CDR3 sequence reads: CASSVWDTFSYNEQFF. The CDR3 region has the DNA TGTGCCAGCAGCGTCTGGGACACCTTCTCCTACAATGAGCAGTTCTTC.

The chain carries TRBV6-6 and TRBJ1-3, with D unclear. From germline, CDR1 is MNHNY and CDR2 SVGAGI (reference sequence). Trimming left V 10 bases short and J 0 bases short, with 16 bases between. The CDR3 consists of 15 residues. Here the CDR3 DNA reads TGTGCCACCCCGCACCGACAAAGCTCTGGAAACACCATATATTTT. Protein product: CATPHRQSSGNTIYF.

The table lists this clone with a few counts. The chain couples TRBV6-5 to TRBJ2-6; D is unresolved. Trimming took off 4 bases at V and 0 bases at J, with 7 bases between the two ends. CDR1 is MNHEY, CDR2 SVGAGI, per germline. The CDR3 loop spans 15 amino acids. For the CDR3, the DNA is TGTGCCAGCAGTTTCGACATCTCTGGGGCCAACGTCCTGACTTTC. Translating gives CASSFDISGANVLTF.

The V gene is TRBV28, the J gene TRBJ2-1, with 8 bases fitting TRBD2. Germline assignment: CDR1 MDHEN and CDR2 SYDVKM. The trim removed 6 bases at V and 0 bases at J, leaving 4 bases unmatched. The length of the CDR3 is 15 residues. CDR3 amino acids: CASRAGGYSYNEQFF. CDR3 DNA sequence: TGTGCCAGCAGGGCGGGAGGTTACTCCTACAATGAGCAGTTCTTC. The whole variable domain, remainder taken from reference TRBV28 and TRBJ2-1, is DVKVTQSSRYLVKRTGEKVFLECVQDMDHENMFWYRQDPGLGLRLIYFSYDVKMKEKGDIPEGYSVSREKKERFSLILESASTNQTSMYLCASRAGGYSYNEQFFGPGTRLTVL.

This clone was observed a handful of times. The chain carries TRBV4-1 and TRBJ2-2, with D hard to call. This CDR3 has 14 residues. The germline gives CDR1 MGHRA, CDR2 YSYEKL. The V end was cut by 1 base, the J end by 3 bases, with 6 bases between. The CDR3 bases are TGCGCCAGCAGCCAAGTCTATGACACCGGGGAGCTGTTTTTT. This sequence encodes CASSQVYDTGELFF.

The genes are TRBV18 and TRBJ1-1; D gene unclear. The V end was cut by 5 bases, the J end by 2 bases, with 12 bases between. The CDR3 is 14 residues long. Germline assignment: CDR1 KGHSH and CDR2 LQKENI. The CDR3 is CASSFAGVNTEAFF. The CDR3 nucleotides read TGTGCCAGCTCATTTGCGGGAGTCAACACTGAAGCTTTCTTT.

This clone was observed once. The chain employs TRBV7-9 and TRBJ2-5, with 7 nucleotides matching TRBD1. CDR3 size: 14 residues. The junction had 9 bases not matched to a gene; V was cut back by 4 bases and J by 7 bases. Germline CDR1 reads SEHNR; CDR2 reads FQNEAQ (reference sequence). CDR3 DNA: TGTGCCAGCAGCTCTCCCCGACAGGGCGGGACCCAGTACTTC. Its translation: CASSSPRQGGTQYF.

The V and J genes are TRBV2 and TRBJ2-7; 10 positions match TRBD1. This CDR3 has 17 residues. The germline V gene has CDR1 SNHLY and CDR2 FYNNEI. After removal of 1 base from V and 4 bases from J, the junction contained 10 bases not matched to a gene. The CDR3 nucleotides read TGTGCCAGCAGTGAAGGGGAATGGACAGGGGGAGGGTACGAGCAGTACTTC. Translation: CASSEGEWTGGGYEQYF.

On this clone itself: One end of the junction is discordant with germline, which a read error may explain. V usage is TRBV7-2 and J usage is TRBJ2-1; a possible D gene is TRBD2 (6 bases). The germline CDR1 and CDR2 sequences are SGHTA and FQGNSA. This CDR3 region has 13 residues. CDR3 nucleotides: TGTGCCAGCAGCTTAGTAGCTCTAGCGCCTCAGATCTTC. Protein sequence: CASSLVALAPQIF. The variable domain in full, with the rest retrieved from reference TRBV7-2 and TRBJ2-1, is GAGVSQSPSNKVTEKGKDVELRCDPISGHTALYWYRQSLGQGLEFLIYFQGNSAPDKSGLPSDRFSAERTGGSVSTLTIQRTQQEDSAVYLCASSLVALAPQIFGPGTRLTVL.

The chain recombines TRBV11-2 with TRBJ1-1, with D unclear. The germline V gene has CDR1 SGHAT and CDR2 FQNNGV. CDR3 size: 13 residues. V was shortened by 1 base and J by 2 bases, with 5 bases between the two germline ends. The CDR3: CASSLVSNTEAFF. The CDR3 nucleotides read TGTGCCAGCAGCTTAGTATCCAACACTGAAGCTTTCTTT.

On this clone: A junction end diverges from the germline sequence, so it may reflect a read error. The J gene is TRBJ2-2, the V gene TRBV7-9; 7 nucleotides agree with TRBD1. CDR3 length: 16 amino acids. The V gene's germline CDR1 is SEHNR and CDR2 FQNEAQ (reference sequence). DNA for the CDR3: TGTTCCAGCAGCCGTCGGACAGGAATGATTCCCGGGGAGCTGTTTTTT. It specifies CSSSRRTGMIPGELFF.

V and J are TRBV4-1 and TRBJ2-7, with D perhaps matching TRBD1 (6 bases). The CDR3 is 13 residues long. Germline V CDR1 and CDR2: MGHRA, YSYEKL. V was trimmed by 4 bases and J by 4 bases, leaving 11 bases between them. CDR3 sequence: CASSRQQGYEQYF. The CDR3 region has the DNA TGCGCCAGCAGCCGCCAACAGGGATACGAGCAGTACTTC.

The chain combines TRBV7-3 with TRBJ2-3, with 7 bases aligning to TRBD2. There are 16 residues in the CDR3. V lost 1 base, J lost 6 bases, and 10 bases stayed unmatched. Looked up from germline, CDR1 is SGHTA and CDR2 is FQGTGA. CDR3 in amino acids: CASSLSGRASWDTQYF. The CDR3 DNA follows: TGTGCCAGCAGCTTAAGTGGGAGGGCCTCATGGGATACGCAGTATTTT.